The source of this TCR beta chain is a study of CD8 T cells in Susac syndrome. TEMRA cells were FACS-enriched, while CD8+ and CD4+ T cells were negatively isolated. A note on this clonotype: Its antigen is currently unknown.

V shed 4 bases, J shed 6 bases, and the junction held 10 bases outside the gene matches. The germline CDR1 and CDR2 sequences are MNHEY and SVGAGI. There are 15 residues in the CDR3. General observations from the study: A relatively small number of individuals underwent TCR sequencing and HLA analysis.

When the RNA was reverse transcribed, random hexamers were used with an input of about 0.45 to 1 ug. Amplification of TCR beta CDR3 used immunoSEQ multiplex PCR across 54 Vbeta and 13 Jbeta. TCRdb recomputed calls from the immunoSEQ multiplex PCR reads with MiXCR, one row per CDR3 protein. The sample records roughly 130,000 distinct CDR3 sequences, roughly 96% being singletons. The source is a human donor in good health. The source material was CD4+ T cells from PBMCs. The V and J genes are TRBV6-5 and TRBJ1-1; 8 bases align to TRBD1. The CDR3 here is CASSWSRGPDAEAFF. For the CDR3, the DNA is TGTGCCAGCAGTTGGTCCAGGGGGCCCGATGCTGAAGCTTTCTTT.